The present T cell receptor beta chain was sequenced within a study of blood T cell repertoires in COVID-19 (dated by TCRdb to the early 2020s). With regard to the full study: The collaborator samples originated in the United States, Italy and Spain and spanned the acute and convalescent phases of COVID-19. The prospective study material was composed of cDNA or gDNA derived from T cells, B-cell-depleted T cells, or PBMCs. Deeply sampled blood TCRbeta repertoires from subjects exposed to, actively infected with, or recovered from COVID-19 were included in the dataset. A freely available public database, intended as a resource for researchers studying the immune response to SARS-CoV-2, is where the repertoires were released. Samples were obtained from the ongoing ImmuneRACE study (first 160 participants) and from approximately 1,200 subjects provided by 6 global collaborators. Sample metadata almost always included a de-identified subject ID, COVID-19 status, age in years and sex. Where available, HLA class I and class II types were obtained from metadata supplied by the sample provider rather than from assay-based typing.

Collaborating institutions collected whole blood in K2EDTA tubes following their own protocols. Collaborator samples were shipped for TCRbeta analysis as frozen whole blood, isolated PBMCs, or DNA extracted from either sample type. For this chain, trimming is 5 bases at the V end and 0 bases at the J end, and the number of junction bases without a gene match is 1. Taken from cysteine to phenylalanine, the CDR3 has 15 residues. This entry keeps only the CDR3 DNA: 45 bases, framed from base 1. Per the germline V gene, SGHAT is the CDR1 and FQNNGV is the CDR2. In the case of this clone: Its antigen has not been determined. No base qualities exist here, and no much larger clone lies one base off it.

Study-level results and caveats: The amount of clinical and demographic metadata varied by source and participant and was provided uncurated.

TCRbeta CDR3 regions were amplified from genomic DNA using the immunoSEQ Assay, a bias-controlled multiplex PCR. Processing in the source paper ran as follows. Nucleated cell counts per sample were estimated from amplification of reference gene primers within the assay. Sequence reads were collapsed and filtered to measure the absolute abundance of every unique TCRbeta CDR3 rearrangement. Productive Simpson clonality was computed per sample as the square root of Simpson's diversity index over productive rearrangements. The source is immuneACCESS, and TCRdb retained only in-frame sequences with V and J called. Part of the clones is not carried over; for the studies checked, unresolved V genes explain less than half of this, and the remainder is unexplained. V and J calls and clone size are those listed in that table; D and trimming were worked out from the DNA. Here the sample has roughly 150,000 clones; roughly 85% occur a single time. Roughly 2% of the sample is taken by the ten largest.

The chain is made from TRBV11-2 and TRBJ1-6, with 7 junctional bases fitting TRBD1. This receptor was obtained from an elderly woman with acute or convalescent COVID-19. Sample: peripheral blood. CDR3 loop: CASSRDSSYNSPLHF. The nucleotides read TGTGCCAGCAGCAGGGACAGCTCCTATAATTCACCCCTCCACTTT.